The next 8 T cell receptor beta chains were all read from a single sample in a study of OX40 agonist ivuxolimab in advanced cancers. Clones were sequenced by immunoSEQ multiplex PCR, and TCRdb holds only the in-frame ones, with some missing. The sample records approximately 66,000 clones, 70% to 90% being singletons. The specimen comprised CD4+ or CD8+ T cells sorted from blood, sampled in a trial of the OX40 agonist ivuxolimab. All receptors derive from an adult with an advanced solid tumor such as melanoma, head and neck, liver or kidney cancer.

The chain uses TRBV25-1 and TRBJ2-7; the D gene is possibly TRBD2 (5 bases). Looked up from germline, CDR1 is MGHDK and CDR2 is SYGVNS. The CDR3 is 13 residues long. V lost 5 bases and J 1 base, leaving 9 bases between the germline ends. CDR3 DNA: TGTGCCAGCAGTCGGGCGGGTTCCTACGAGCAGTACTTC. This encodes CASSRAGSYEQYF.

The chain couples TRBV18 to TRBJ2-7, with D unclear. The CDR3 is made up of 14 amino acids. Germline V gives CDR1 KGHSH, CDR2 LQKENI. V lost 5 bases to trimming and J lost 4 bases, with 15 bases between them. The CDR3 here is CASSGGRVGYEQYF. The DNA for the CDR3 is TGTGCCAGCTCAGGCGGACGGGTGGGGTACGAGCAGTACTTC.

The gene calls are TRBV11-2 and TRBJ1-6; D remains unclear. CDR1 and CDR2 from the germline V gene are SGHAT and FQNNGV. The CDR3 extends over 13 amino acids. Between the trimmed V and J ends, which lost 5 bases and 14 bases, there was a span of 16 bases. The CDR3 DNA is TGTGCCAGCAGCACCCTCGGGAGACAAACCCTCCACTTT. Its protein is CASSTLGRQTLHF.

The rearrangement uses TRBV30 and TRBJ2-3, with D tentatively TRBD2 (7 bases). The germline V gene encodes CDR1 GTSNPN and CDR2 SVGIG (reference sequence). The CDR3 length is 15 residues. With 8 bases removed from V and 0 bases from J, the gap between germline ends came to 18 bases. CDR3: CAAPGGPSSTDTQYF. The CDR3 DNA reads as TGTGCCGCGCCCGGGGGGCCGTCTAGCACAGATACGCAGTATTTT. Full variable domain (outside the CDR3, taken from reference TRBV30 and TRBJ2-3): SQTIHQWPATLVQPVGSPLSLECTVEGTSNPNLYWYRQAAGRGLQLLFYSVGIGQISSEVPQNLSASRPQDRQFILSSKKLLLSDSGFYLCAAPGGPSSTDTQYFGPGTRLTVL.

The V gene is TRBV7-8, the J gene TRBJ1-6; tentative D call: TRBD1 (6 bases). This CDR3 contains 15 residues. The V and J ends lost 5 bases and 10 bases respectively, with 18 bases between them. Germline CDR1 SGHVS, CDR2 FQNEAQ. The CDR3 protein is CASSADRGANSPLHF. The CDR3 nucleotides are TGTGCCAGCAGCGCCGATCGGGGGGCGAACTCACCCCTCCACTTT.

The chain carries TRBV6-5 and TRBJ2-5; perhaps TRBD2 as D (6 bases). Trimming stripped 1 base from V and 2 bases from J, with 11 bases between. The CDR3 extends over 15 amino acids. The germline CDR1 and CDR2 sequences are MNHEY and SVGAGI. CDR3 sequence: CASSYWDSMQETQYF. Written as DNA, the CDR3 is TGTGCCAGCAGTTACTGGGACTCCATGCAAGAGACCCAGTACTTC.

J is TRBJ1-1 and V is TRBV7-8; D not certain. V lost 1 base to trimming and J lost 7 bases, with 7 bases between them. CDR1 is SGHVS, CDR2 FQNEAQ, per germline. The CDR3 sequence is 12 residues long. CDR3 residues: CASSLERIEAFF. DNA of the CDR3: TGTGCCAGCAGCTTAGAGCGGATTGAAGCTTTCTTT.

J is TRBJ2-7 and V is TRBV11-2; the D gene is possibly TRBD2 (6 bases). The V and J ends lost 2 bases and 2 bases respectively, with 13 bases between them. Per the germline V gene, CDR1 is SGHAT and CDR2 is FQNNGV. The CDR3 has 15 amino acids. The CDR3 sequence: CASSLLNGGPYEQYF. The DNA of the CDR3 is TGTGCCAGCAGCTTATTAAACGGGGGACCCTACGAGCAGTACTTC.